Here is one T cell receptor (beta chain) with its context. Its antigen is currently unknown. The source of the sample is a study of T cell responses to AZD1222 COVID-19 vaccine. The CDR3 consists of 14 residues. Germline values: CDR1 DFQATT, CDR2 SNEGSKA (reference sequence). V lost 3 bases, J lost 8 bases, and 9 bases stayed unmatched. Findings and limits, study-wide: Unmutated regions of variants are reportedly targeted by nearly half of spike-specific TCRs.

TCRdb's copy holds only in-frame clones and misses some; the assay was immunoSEQ multiplex PCR. The table records some 94,000 clones, approximately 90% of them present only once. The sample consisted of peripheral blood, taken 28 days after the second AZD1222 dose. The chain employs TRBV20-1 and TRBJ1-2; 10 nucleotides align to TRBD1. This clonotype originated in an adult who received the AZD1222 COVID-19 vaccine. The CDR3 spells CSASTTDRGYGYTF. CDR3 sequence (DNA): TGCAGTGCTAGTACAACGGACAGGGGGTACGGCTACACCTTC.